The source of this T cell receptor (beta chain) is a study of identical twins. TCRdb processed the 5' RACE reads anew with MiXCR; each CDR3 protein has one entry. The sample gives under 800,000 distinct CDR3 sequences, roughly 20% of which show up once; roughly 4% is in the top ten. This sample was also put to use in a study of T cells expressing NK-cell markers. According to that study: HCMV specificity of the expanded NKG2C+ T cell clones stayed unclear.

The sequence came from a woman between 18 and 29 years old in good health. The source material was PBMCs.

In DNA form, the CDR3 reads TGTGCTAGTGGTTCCTACACTCCACCCGCCCTCCACTTT. It codes for CASGSYTPPALHF. The chain is built from TRBV12-5 and TRBJ1-6, with D uncertain. CDR3 length: 13 residues. Germline V gene lookup returns CDR1 LGHNT and CDR2 FRNRAP. Trimming removed 4 bases at V and 14 bases at J, with 15 bases between.